Following are 27 T cell receptor beta chains from one sample sequenced in a study of blood T cell repertoires in COVID-19. Libraries were prepared by immunoSEQ multiplex PCR; TCRdb keeps only in-frame clonotypes and omits some of them. The sample contains around 100,000 clones, 85% of which appear only once. Sequenced material: peripheral blood. All receptors derive from a man over 45 with active or convalescent COVID-19.

The genes are TRBV29-1 and TRBJ2-7, with a tentative D call TRBD1 (5 bases). V lost 3 bases and J 4 bases, leaving 7 bases between the germline ends. The CDR3 is made up of 11 amino acids. From germline, CDR1 is SQVTM and CDR2 ANQGSEA. CDR3 coding DNA: TGCAGCGTTGATCAGGGTTACGAGCAGTACTTC. This codes for CSVDQGYEQYF.

V gene TRBV4-2 combines with J gene TRBJ2-1, with 11 bases aligning to TRBD2. There are 16 residues in the CDR3. Germline values: CDR1 LGHNA, CDR2 YNFKEQ. J gave up 5 bases and V 5 bases, and 8 bases lay outside the gene matches. The CDR3 bases are TGTGCCAGCAGCGACCCGGGGACTAGCGGCAACAATGAGCAGTTCTTC. As protein: CASSDPGTSGNNEQFF.

The chain has TRBV23-1 and TRBJ1-5, with 9 positions matching TRBD1. TRBV23-1 is identified as an open reading frame with a role that is uncertain. J gave up 11 bases and V 4 bases, and 18 bases lay outside the gene matches. The CDR3 loop spans 17 amino acids. The chain's CDR3 is CASSLRTGVLVWKAQHF. The CDR3 DNA reads as TGCGCCAGCAGTCTTCGGACAGGGGTATTGGTGTGGAAAGCCCAGCATTTT.

This chain uses TRBV9 with TRBJ2-7; TRBD1 agrees at 8 bases. The CDR3 consists of 15 residues. Germline V gene sequence: CDR1 SGDLS, CDR2 YYNGEE. Germline trimming cut 1 base from V and 7 bases from J; bases unmatched to any gene: 10. The CDR3 nucleotides read TGTGCCAGCAGCGTATCGGCCAGGGGGCAGAGTGAGCAGTACTTC. Protein sequence: CASSVSARGQSEQYF.

The CDR3 loop is CASSPRLAGDQGGELFF. The CDR3 DNA sequence: TGTGCCAGCTCACCTAGACTAGCGGGAGATCAAGGCGGGGAGCTGTTTTTT. The J gene is TRBJ2-2, the V gene TRBV18, with 12 bases matching TRBD2. The CDR3 is 17 amino acids. The trim removed 3 bases at V and 7 bases at J, leaving 9 bases unmatched. CDR1 is KGHSH and CDR2 is LQKENI in the germline V gene.

The chain couples TRBV11-3 to TRBJ2-1; 7 bases match TRBD2. The CDR3 is 17 amino acids. The J segment lost 2 bases and the V segment lost 0 bases, leaving 7 bases of the junction unmatched. Germline loops: CDR1 SGHNT, CDR2 YENEEA. This CDR3 reads CASSLDRTSWPYNEQFF. Written as DNA, the CDR3 is TGTGCCAGCAGCTTAGACCGGACTAGTTGGCCCTACAATGAGCAGTTCTTC.

V usage is TRBV5-1 and J usage is TRBJ2-1; possibly TRBD2 for D (5 bases). Germline lookup yields CDR1 SGHRS and CDR2 YFSETQ. V shed 0 bases and J shed 6 bases, with 16 bases lying between them. The CDR3 sequence is 16 residues long. The CDR3 DNA reads TGCGCCAGCAGCTTGGAAGTGGGAGCAATCTTCAATGAGCAGTTCTTC. Translation: CASSLEVGAIFNEQFF.

The chain uses TRBV9 and TRBJ2-7; 8 bases line up with TRBD1. This CDR3 region has 12 residues. Germline CDR1 reads SGDLS; CDR2 reads YYNGEE. After removal of 3 bases from V and 7 bases from J, the junction contained 3 bases not matched to a gene. The CDR3 bases are TGTGCCAGCAGCGATACAGGGGGAGAGCAGTACTTC. Its protein is CASSDTGGEQYF.

This sequence joins TRBV19 and TRBJ2-1; TRBD2 matches at 14 bases. This CDR3 comprises 19 residues. Trimming removed 3 bases from V and 7 bases from J; junction bases left unmatched: 14. Germline CDR1 and CDR2: LNHDA and SQIVND (reference sequence). CDR3 sequence reads: CASSISGTPGTSGRNEQFF. The CDR3 nucleotides are TGTGCCAGTAGTATTTCCGGGACGCCGGGGACTAGCGGGAGAAATGAGCAGTTCTTC.

The chain joins TRBV4-2 to TRBJ1-6; the D is unclear. V lost 1 base and J 9 bases, leaving 10 bases between the germline ends. The length of the CDR3 is 14 residues. CDR1 is LGHNA and CDR2 is YNFKEQ in the germline V gene. The DNA of the CDR3 is TGTGCCAGCAGCCAAGGCCAAGGAGGTTCACCCCTCCACTTT. It codes for CASSQGQGGSPLHF.

V is TRBV25-1 and J is TRBJ2-3; 14 bases are a match to TRBD2. Per germline, CDR1 MGHDK and CDR2 SYGVNS. The CDR3 is made up of 16 amino acids. V dropped 4 bases and J dropped 2; count of bases not matched to a gene: 2. CDR3 residues: CASSGTSGRPTDTQYF. DNA of the CDR3: TGTGCCAGCAGTGGGACTAGCGGGAGGCCCACAGATACGCAGTATTTT.

The chain joins TRBV4-2 to TRBJ2-7; 7 nucleotides line up with TRBD2. CDR1 and CDR2 (germline): LGHNA, YNFKEQ. The CDR3 is made up of 15 amino acids. Trimming took 2 bases from V and 6 from J; bases not matched to a gene: 10. The CDR3 protein is CASSQHSGESGEQYF. The DNA of the CDR3 is TGTGCCAGCAGCCAACACAGCGGGGAGTCGGGCGAGCAGTACTTC.

This clone was picked up a small number of times. CDR3 amino acids: CASSLSMGLAEETQYF. The CDR3 bases are TGTGCCAGCAGTTTATCGATGGGACTAGCGGAAGAGACCCAGTACTTC. The chain uses TRBV27 and TRBJ2-5, with TRBD2 identical over 11 bases. The V gene end was trimmed by 0 bases and the J gene end by 3 bases; junction bases not matched to a gene: 3. The CDR3 is 16 residues long. CDR1 is MNHEY, CDR2 SMNVEV, per germline (reference sequence).

The chain combines TRBV19 with TRBJ1-5; 9 bases match TRBD1. The V gene end was trimmed by 5 bases and the J gene end by 7 bases; junction bases not matched to a gene: 6. This CDR3 has 14 amino acids. CDR1 and CDR2 (germline): LNHDA, SQIVND (reference sequence). CDR3 region: CASSVDRGHQPQHF. CDR3 coding DNA: TGTGCCAGTAGTGTGGACAGGGGACACCAGCCCCAGCATTTT.

The chain combines TRBV27 with TRBJ1-2; tentative D call: TRBD1 (5 bases). The V end was cut by 6 bases, the J end by 0 bases, with 8 bases between. CDR1 MNHEY and CDR2 SMNVEV come from the germline V gene (reference sequence). This CDR3 is 13 amino acids long. In DNA, the CDR3 is TGTGCCAGCAGCCCCAGGGCTAACTATGGCTACACCTTC. This codes for CASSPRANYGYTF.

The chain links TRBV2 to TRBJ2-1; D gene ambiguous. V lost 5 bases and J lost 4, with 3 bases in between. Germline CDR1 is SNHLY and CDR2 is FYNNEI. The CDR3 is 11 residues long. The CDR3 DNA reads as TGTGCCAGCAGTCAGTACAATGAGCAGTTCTTC. It yields the protein CASSQYNEQFF.

This chain joins TRBV5-1 and TRBJ1-2, with 8 bases matching TRBD1. V lost 0 bases, J lost 5 bases, and 12 bases stayed unmatched. The CDR3 runs 17 residues. The germline gives CDR1 SGHRS, CDR2 YFSETQ. CDR3 protein: CASSLAGTGDFKYGYTF. The CDR3 DNA is TGCGCCAGCAGCTTGGCCGGGACAGGCGACTTCAAATATGGCTACACCTTC.

This clone has only one observation. The chain recombines TRBV7-9 with TRBJ1-2; 7 nucleotides align to TRBD1. Germline CDR1 is SEHNR and CDR2 is FQNEAQ (reference sequence). This CDR3 is built from 15 residues. With V trimmed by 2 bases and J by 2 bases, 5 bases remained unmatched. In DNA, the CDR3 is TGTGCCAGCAGCTTACGACAGGGAGTAAACTATGGCTACACCTTC. Residues: CASSLRQGVNYGYTF. Variable domain in full (rest from reference TRBV7-9 and TRBJ1-2): DTGVSQNPRHKITKRGQNVTFRCDPISEHNRLYWYRQTLGQGPEFLTYFQNEAQLEKSRLLSDRFSAERPKGSFSTLEIQRTEQGDSAMYLCASSLRQGVNYGYTFGSGTRLTVV.

This clone was counted between two and nine times. The chain employs TRBV6-4 and TRBJ1-1, with 7 bases identical to TRBD1. Germline CDR1 is MRHNA and CDR2 is SNTAGT. The CDR3 runs to 15 residues. The trim removed 8 bases at V and 1 base at J, leaving 10 bases unmatched. The CDR3 nucleotides read TGTGCCAGCCGCACGCCCAGGGGGTCGAACACTGAAGCTTTCTTT. The encoded protein is CASRTPRGSNTEAFF.

This clone was seen only once. The CDR3 loop reads CASTHPGTGLEKLFF. CDR3 DNA: TGTGCCAGTACCCATCCGGGGACAGGGCTGGAAAAACTGTTTTTT. The gene calls are TRBV19 and TRBJ1-4; 9 nucleotides align to TRBD1. This CDR3 has 15 residues. In germline, CDR1 is LNHDA, CDR2 SQIVND (reference sequence). Germline trimming cut 7 bases from V and 8 bases from J; bases unmatched to any gene: 11.

The rearrangement joins TRBV7-2 to TRBJ2-7; 11 nucleotides line up with TRBD2. The V gene end was trimmed by 1 base and the J gene end by 6 bases; junction bases not matched to a gene: 2. Germline CDR1 and CDR2: SGHTA and FQGNSA. This CDR3 is built from 14 residues. The CDR3 bases are TGTGCCAGCAGCTTAGTAGCGGGAGGGCTCGAGCAGTACTTC. Protein sequence: CASSLVAGGLEQYF.

J is TRBJ2-3 and V is TRBV25-1, with 7 bases identical to TRBD1. In germline, CDR1 is MGHDK, CDR2 SYGVNS. This CDR3 has 14 amino acids. With 0 bases clipped from V and 6 bases from J, the junction kept 3 bases outside the gene matches. CDR3: CASSEYTRGDTQYF. The CDR3 nucleotides read TGTGCCAGCAGTGAATACACCAGGGGGGATACGCAGTATTTT.

The chain couples TRBV3-1 (or the pseudogene TRBV3-2) to TRBJ1-3; 8 bases match TRBD1. The CDR3 loop spans 16 amino acids. The V segment lost 6 bases and the J segment 3 bases; nucleotides outside the gene matches: 10. Germline loops: CDR1 LGHDT, CDR2 YNNKEL (reference sequence). Here the CDR3 DNA reads TGTGCCAGCAGTCAATTAGGGACAGGCTATGGAAACACCATATATTTT. This gives the protein CASSQLGTGYGNTIYF.

V and J are TRBV6-1 and TRBJ1-4; D call uncertain. The CDR3 has 15 residues. V was pared by 2 bases and J by 1 base, with 8 bases between. The germline CDR1 and CDR2 sequences are MNHNS and SASEGT. DNA of the CDR3: TGTGCCAGCAGTGAATCACCAGGAACTAATGAAAAACTGTTTTTT. Its translation is CASSESPGTNEKLFF.

The V gene is TRBV5-4, the J gene TRBJ1-2, with D uncertain. CDR1 is SGHNT and CDR2 is YYREEE in the germline V gene (reference sequence). V was clipped by 5 bases and J by 14 bases, with 16 bases between them. This CDR3 region has 11 residues. The CDR3 sequence: CASSLQTRWTF. The CDR3 bases are TGTGCCAGCAGTCTACAGACCCGCTGGACCTTC. Full variable domain (remainder filled in from reference TRBV5-4 and TRBJ1-2): ETGVTQSPTHLIKTRGQQVTLRCSSQSGHNTVSWYQQALGQGPQFIFQYYREEENGRGNFPPRFSGLQFPNYSSELNVNALELDDSALYLCASSLQTRWTFGSGTRLTVV.

This sequence joins TRBV5-6 and TRBJ1-3; tentative D call: TRBD1 (6 bases). In germline, CDR1 is SGHDT, CDR2 YYEEEE. V lost 0 bases and J 0 bases, leaving 10 bases between the germline ends. This CDR3 comprises 16 residues. CDR3 sequence reads: CASSLAGESSGNTIYF. The DNA of the CDR3 is TGTGCCAGCAGCTTGGCAGGGGAGAGCTCTGGAAACACCATATATTTT.

This chain links TRBV30 with TRBJ2-7; tentative D call: TRBD1 (6 bases). From germline, CDR1 is GTSNPN and CDR2 SVGIG (reference sequence). The CDR3 loop spans 15 amino acids. Trimming shortened V by 0 bases and J by 4 bases, and 16 bases separated the two germline ends. In nucleotides, the CDR3 is TGTGCCTGGAGTGTAGATACAGGGTCCCCTTACGAGCAGTACTTC. This translates into CAWSVDTGSPYEQYF. Filled out from reference TRBV30 and TRBJ2-7, the complete variable domain reads SQTIHQWPATLVQPVGSPLSLECTVEGTSNPNLYWYRQAAGRGLQLLFYSVGIGQISSEVPQNLSASRPQDRQFILSSKKLLLSDSGFYLCAWSVDTGSPYEQYFGPGTRLTVT.